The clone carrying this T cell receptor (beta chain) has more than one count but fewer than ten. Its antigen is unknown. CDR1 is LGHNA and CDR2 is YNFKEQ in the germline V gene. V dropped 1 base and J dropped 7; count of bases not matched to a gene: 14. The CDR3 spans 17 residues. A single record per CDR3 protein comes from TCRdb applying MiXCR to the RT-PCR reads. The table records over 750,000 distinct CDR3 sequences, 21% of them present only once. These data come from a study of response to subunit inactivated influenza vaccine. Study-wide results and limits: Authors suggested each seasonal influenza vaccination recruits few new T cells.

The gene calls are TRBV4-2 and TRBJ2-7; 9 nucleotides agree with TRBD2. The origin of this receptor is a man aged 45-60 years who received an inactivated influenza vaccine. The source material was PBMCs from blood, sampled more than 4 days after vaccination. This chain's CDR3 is CASSQGGLAIGAREQYF. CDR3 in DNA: TGTGCCAGCAGCCAAGGGGGACTAGCAATTGGGGCTCGGGAGCAGTACTTC.